This TCR beta chain emerged from a study of blood T cell repertoires in COVID-19. The germline V gene has CDR1 LNHDA and CDR2 SQIVND (reference sequence). The CDR3 spans 14 residues. V shed 1 base and J shed 0 bases, with 7 bases lying between them. Repertoires were generated with immunoSEQ multiplex PCR, while TCRdb's copy carries only in-frame clones and drops some. Of 200,000 to 250,000 clones in the sample, approximately 80% were seen once. Individuals drawn from some 25 US areas were roughly 18 to 95 years old. Self-reported history from a screening survey and questionnaire set each donor's cohort. In Cohort 3, a recovered donor had either two negative PCRs, clearance, or symptom resolution.

This rearrangement joins TRBV19 to TRBJ2-7, with a tentative D call TRBD1 (6 bases). This receptor was taken from a woman in her fifties or sixties who had recovered from COVID-19. Sequencing was carried out using PBMCs or T cells enriched from blood (not recorded which). The CDR3 DNA sequence: TGTGCCAGTAGTATAGTGGACAGCTCCTACGAGCAGTACTTC. Translation gives CASSIVDSSYEQYF. The full variable domain, in which reference TRBV19 and TRBJ2-7 provide the parts outside the CDR3, is DGGITQSPKYLFRKEGQNVTLSCEQNLNHDAMYWYRQDPGQGLRLIYYSQIVNDFQKGDIAEGYSVSREKKESFPLTVTSAQKNPTAFYLCASSIVDSSYEQYFGPGTRLTVT.